These T cell receptor beta chains were read from a single sample in a study of a mutant IDH1 vaccine in newly diagnosed glioma. TCRdb keeps only in-frame clones here, not all; method: immunoSEQ multiplex PCR. The sample holds under 70,000 clones, around 82% seen once. Their recognized antigens are unknown. The sequencing used PBMCs, collected from a glioma patient whose treatment included an IDH1 peptide vaccine. The receptors stem from a man in his late teens or twenties with glioma. The CDR3 runs from the conserved cysteine through the conserved F or W. A D gene is named only where the DNA matches it firmly. The size entry is marked missing in some rows and otherwise reads once, few, many or a size class.

V gene	D gene	J gene	clone size	CDR3 DNA	CDR3 protein
TRBV5-1	TRBD1	TRBJ1-1	NA	TGCGCCAGCAGCCCAGTCCCGGGACAGATGAAAGCTTTCTTT	CASSPVPGQMKAFF
TRBV5-1	NA	TRBJ2-2	NA	TGCGCCAGCAGCTCTGGACAGCCTACGAACACCGGGGAGCTGTTTTTT	CASSSGQPTNTGELFF
TRBV30	NA	TRBJ2-5	NA	TGTGCCTGGAGTGCTGGACAGTCCAGCGGGACCCAGTACTTC	CAWSAGQSSGTQYF
TRBV7-9	TRBD1	TRBJ2-7	NA	TGTGCCAGCAGCTTAGTACAGGGGGCCAACGAGCAGTACTTC	CASSLVQGANEQYF
TRBV19	NA	TRBJ2-3	NA	TGTGCCAGTTCCCCGGGGACCACCTTGGTTACGCAGTATTTT	CASSPGTTLVTQYF
TRBV7-2	NA	TRBJ1-2	NA	TGTGCCAGCAGCCCCCGGGTCAGGGGAGGTGGGGGTGGCTACACCTTC	CASSPRVRGGGGGYTF
TRBV18	NA	TRBJ2-7	once	TGTGCCAGCTCACTGACATCGCCATCGAGTCTCCCGACCTACGAGCAGTACTTC	CASSLTSPSSLPTYEQYF
TRBV7-9	NA	TRBJ1-1	NA	TGTGCCAGCAGCTTGTCGGGGGGGTTCGGCACTGAAGCTTTCTTT	CASSLSGGFGTEAFF
TRBV28	TRBD1	TRBJ1-5	NA	TGTGCCAGCAGCTCGGACAGGAGTAATCAGCCCCAGCATTTT	CASSSDRSNQPQHF
TRBV6-1	NA	TRBJ1-1	NA	TGTGCCAGCAGACCCCCGTGGAGGCCTGAGGCTTTCTTT	CASRPPWRPEAFF
TRBV30	NA	TRBJ2-7	NA	TGTGCCTGGAGTCCGGGGACGGGAGCCCCCTCGGGGCAGTACTTC	CAWSPGTGAPSGQYF
TRBV30	NA	TRBJ1-5	NA	TGTGCCTGGAGCGGTGGACAGAGCAATCAGCCCCAGCATTTT	CAWSGGQSNQPQHF
TRBV19	NA	TRBJ1-1	NA	TGTGCCAGTAGTATCCGTCCCACAATCCCGAACACTGAAGCTTTCTTT	CASSIRPTIPNTEAFF
TRBV6-5	NA	TRBJ2-7	NA	TGTGCCAGCAGTTTTTGGGATGGCGAGCAGTACTTC	CASSFWDGEQYF
TRBV7-9	TRBD1	TRBJ2-7	NA	TGTGCCAGCAGCTTAGAGGGAGGGGACAGGGGGACCCCCTACGAGCAGTACTTC	CASSLEGGDRGTPYEQYF
TRBV7-2	NA	TRBJ1-5	NA	TGTGCCAGCAGCTTAGATCTCTCCGGGCAGCCCCAGCATTTT	CASSLDLSGQPQHF
TRBV14	NA	TRBJ2-6	NA	TGTGCCAGCAGCCAAGTGTCTGGGGCCAACGTCCTGACTTTC	CASSQVSGANVLTF
TRBV7-3	NA	TRBJ2-3	NA	TGTGCCAGCAGCTTAATTGGCAGCACAGATACGCAGTATTTT	CASSLIGSTDTQYF
TRBV6-1	TRBD1	TRBJ1-2	NA	TGTGCCAGCAGTGAAGCCGGGACAGGGGCCAAAGATGGCTACACCTTC	CASSEAGTGAKDGYTF
TRBV4-2	NA	TRBJ1-1	NA	TGTGCCAGCAGCCAAGATCGTAGGAGGGGCCCTAACACTGAAGCTTTCTTT	CASSQDRRRGPNTEAFF
TRBV12-5	NA	TRBJ1-1	NA	TGTGCTAGTGGTTTGCCGAACTCCCCCACTGAAGCTTTCTTT	CASGLPNSPTEAFF
TRBV7-2	NA	TRBJ2-4	NA	TGTGCCAGCAGCTTAAGTACTGGGTCTCGGAACATTCAGTACTTC	CASSLSTGSRNIQYF
TRBV25-1	NA	TRBJ2-7	NA	TGTGCCAGCAGTGACTCAGGGGCCTACGAGCAGTACTTC	CASSDSGAYEQYF
TRBV6-5	NA	TRBJ1-1	once	TGTGCCAGCAGTTACTCAACTGAAGCTTTCTTT	CASSYSTEAFF
TRBV7-8	NA	TRBJ1-1	NA	TGTGCCAGCAGCTTATTGAATCGGGGGATGGCTTTCTTT	CASSLLNRGMAFF
TRBV9	TRBD1	TRBJ1-2	NA	TGTGCCAGCAGCGCCCCTGGACAGGGGTTCTATGGCTACACCTTC	CASSAPGQGFYGYTF
TRBV4-2	NA	TRBJ1-2	NA	TGTGCCAGCAGCCAAGACCGGGACAACTATGGCTACACCTTC	CASSQDRDNYGYTF
TRBV7-3	NA	TRBJ2-1	medium-sized	TGTGCCAGCAGCTTAGGGGCCAATGAGCAGTTCTTC	CASSLGANEQFF
TRBV4-2	NA	TRBJ2-5	NA	TGTGCCAGCAGCCAAGATGCCGAAACCATTTGGGCCCCACCAACGTGGGCCCAGTACTTC	CASSQDAETIWAPPTWAQYF
TRBV5-1	TRBD2	TRBJ2-3	NA	TGCGCCAGCAGCTTCGAGCCGGGACTAGGGACAGATACGCAGTATTTT	CASSFEPGLGTDTQYF
TRBV30	NA	TRBJ2-6	NA	TGTGCCTGGAGTTCAAGAAGGCCCCCGACAGGAAAATATTTCTCTGGGGCCAACGTCCTGACTTTC	CAWSSRRPPTGKYFSGANVLTF